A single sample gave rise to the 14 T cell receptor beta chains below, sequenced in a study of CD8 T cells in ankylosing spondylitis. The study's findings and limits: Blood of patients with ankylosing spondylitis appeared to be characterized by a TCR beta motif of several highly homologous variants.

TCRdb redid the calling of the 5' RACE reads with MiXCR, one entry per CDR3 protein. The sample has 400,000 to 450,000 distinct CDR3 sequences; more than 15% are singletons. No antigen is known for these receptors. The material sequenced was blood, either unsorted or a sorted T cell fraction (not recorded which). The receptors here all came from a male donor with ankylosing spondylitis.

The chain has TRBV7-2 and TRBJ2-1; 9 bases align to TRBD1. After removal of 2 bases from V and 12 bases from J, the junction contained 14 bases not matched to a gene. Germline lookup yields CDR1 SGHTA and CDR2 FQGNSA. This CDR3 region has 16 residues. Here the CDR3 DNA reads TGTGCCAGCAGCTTAACAGGGGGCGAACCTACAATAGGGCAGTTCTTC. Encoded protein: CASSLTGGEPTIGQFF.

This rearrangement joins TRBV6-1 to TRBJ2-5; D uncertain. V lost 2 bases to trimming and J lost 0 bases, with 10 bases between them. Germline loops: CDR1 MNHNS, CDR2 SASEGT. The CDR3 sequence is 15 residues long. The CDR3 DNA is TGTGCCAGCAGTGAACAAGGGAAGTACCAAGAGACCCAGTACTTC. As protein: CASSEQGKYQETQYF.

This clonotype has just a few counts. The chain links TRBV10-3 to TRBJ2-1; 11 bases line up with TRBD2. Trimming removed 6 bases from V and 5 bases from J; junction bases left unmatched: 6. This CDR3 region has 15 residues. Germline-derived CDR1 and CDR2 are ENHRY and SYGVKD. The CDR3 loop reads CAISPTSGAHNEQFF. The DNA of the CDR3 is TGTGCCATCAGCCCGACTAGCGGGGCTCACAATGAGCAGTTCTTC.

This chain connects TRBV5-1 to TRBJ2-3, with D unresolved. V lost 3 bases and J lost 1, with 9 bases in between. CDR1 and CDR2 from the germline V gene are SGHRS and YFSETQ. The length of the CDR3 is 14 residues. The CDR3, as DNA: TGCGCCAGCAGCTCCGTCACCGGCACAGATACGCAGTATTTT. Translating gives CASSSVTGTDTQYF. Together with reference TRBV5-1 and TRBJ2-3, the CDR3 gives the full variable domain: KAGVTQTPRYLIKTRGQQVTLSCSPISGHRSVSWYQQTPGQGLQFLFEYFSETQRNKGNFPGRFSGRQFSNSRSEMNVSTLELGDSALYLCASSSVTGTDTQYFGPGTRLTVL.

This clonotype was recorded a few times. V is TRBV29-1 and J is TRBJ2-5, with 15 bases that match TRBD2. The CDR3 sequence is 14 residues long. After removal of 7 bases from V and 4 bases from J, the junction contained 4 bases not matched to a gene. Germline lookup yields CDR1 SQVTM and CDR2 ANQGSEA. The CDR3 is CSARTSGRGETQYF. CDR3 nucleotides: TGCAGCGCGCGGACTAGCGGGAGGGGAGAGACCCAGTACTTC.

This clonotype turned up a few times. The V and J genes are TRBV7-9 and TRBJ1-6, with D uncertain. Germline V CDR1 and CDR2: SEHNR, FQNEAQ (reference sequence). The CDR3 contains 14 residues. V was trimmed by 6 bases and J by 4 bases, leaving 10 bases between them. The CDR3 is CASSSGGYNSPLHF. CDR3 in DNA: TGTGCCAGCAGTTCAGGAGGATATAATTCACCCCTCCACTTT.

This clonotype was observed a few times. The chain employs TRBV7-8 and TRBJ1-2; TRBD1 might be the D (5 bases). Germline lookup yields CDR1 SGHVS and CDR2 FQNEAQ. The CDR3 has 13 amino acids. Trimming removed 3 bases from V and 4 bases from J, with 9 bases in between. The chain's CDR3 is CASSFQGSYGYTF. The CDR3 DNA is TGTGCCAGCAGCTTTCAGGGATCCTATGGCTACACCTTC.

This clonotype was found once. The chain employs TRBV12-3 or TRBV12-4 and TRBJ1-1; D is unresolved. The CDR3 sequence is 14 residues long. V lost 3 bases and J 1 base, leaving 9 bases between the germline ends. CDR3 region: CASSLARTNTEAFF. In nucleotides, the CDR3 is TGTGCCAGCAGTTTGGCCCGGACGAACACTGAAGCTTTCTTT.

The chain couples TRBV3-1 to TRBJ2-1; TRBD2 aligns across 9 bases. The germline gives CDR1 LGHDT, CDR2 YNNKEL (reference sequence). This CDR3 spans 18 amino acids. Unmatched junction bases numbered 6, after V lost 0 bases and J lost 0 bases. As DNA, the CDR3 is TGTGCCAGCAGCCAAGATCCAGGACTAGCGATCTCCTACAATGAGCAGTTCTTC. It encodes CASSQDPGLAISYNEQFF.

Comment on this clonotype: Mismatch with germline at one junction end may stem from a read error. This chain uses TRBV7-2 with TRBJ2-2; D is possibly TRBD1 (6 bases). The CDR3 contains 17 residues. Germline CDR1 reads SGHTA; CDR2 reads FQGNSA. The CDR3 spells CASSLRWTEANTGEQFF. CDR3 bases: TGTGCCAGCAGCTTGAGGTGGACAGAAGCGAACACCGGGGAGCAGTTTTTT.

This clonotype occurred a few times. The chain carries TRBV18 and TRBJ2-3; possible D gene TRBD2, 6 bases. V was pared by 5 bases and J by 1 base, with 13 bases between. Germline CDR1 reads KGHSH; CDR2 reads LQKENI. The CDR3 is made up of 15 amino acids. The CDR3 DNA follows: TGTGCCAGCTCATCGGGGGACGCCCGCACAGATACGCAGTATTTT. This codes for CASSSGDARTDTQYF.

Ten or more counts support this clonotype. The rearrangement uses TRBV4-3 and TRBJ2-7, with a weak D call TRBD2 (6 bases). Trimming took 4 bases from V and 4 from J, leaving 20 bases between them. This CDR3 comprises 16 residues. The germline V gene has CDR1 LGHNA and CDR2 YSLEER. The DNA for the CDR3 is TGCGCCAGCAGCCGGGCCGTCGGGACTCAAATATACGAGCAGTACTTC. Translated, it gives CASSRAVGTQIYEQYF.

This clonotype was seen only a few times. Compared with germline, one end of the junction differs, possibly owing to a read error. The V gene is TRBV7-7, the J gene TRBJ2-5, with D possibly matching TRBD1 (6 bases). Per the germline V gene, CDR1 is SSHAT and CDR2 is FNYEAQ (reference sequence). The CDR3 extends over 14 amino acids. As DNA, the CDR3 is TGTGCTAGCAGCGTGACAGGTTCGGGCGAGACCCAGTACTTC. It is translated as CASSVTGSGETQYF.

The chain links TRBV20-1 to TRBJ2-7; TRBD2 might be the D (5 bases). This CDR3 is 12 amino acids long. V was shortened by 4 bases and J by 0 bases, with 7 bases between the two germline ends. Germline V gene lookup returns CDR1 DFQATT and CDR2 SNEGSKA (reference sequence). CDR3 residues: CSATGSSYEQYF. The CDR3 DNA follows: TGCAGTGCTACTGGGAGCTCCTACGAGCAGTACTTC.